The following is a T cell receptor beta chain sequence with its context. Its antigen is still unknown. The authors split each subset's genomic DNA evenly across several immunoSEQ plates. Here immunoSEQ multiplex PCR was the method, and the copy in TCRdb shows in-frame clones only, minus some. Of about 590,000 clones listed, around 95% are singletons. V lost 4 bases to trimming and J lost 2 bases; unmatched junction nucleotides: 5. The CDR3 is made up of 15 amino acids. CDR1 and CDR2 from the germline V gene are SGHRS and YFSETQ. The sample originates from a study of shared clonotypes between healthy human individuals. Study-level results: Sample collection involved blood only; tissue repertoires are likely different. Estimated clonotype richness was generally higher in naive than memory subsets. Of the naive CD4 clonotypes, roughly 5% were shared across a handful of donors.

The naive CD8 subset, CD45RO-negative cells positively selected for CCR7, excluded terminally differentiated effector memory CD45RA+ cells. This sequence was found in a woman aged 25 to 45 in good health. The rearrangement links TRBV5-1 to TRBJ2-1; 8 bases are shared with TRBD1. The sample taken for sequencing was naive CD8+ T cells sorted from blood. In DNA, the CDR3 is TGCGCCAGCAGCGCGGGGACAGGAGCCTACAATGAGCAGTTCTTC. This translates into CASSAGTGAYNEQFF.